This record looks at one T cell receptor (beta chain) sequence and its context. What it recognizes is unknown. This sample is part of a study of spatial heterogeneity in lung cancer. About the study: As counted in raw reads, each unique TCR and UMI combination appeared more than ten times on average.

Study-level results: More often at tumor resection than at routine follow-up, ubiquitous expanded tumor TCRs were detected in the blood.

Time point noted: sample taken at primary tumor resection. The input material, whole RNA from tumor, nontumor lung or frozen PBMC, was sequenced unsorted. Samples were donated by 72 untreated early-stage non-small cell lung cancer patients. Individually, TCR cDNA molecules were each labelled with a unique molecular identifier. Using its own MiXCR run on the 5' RACE reads, TCRdb lists one record per CDR3 protein. Among under 14,000 distinct CDR3 sequences, roughly a quarter were seen once, and the ten largest hold about 33%. Sequenced here: PBMCs, sampled at surgery. The clonotype comes from a female donor with early-stage non-small cell lung cancer.

This CDR3 is CASSIEGGLFNEQFF. DNA for the CDR3: TGTGCCAGTAGTATAGAGGGGGGACTGTTCAATGAGCAGTTCTTC. The V gene is TRBV19, the J gene TRBJ2-1; D perhaps matches TRBD2 (6 bases). There are 15 residues in the CDR3. V dropped 0 bases and J dropped 6 bases, with 12 bases sitting between them. In germline, CDR1 is LNHDA, CDR2 SQIVND (reference sequence). The variable domain in full, with the rest retrieved from reference TRBV19 and TRBJ2-1, is DGGITQSPKYLFRKEGQNVTLSCEQNLNHDAMYWYRQDPGQGLRLIYYSQIVNDFQKGDIAEGYSVSREKKESFPLTVTSAQKNPTAFYLCASSIEGGLFNEQFFGPGTRLTVL.